The 24 T cell receptor beta chains reported below all come from one sample, sequenced in a study of CD8 T cells in ankylosing spondylitis. General study results and limits: Characteristic, it appeared, of ankylosing spondylitis blood was a TCR beta motif of eight or nine highly homologous variants.

No antigens are known for them. TCRdb reanalysed the 5' RACE reads using MiXCR and keeps one entry per CDR3 protein. The profile covers roughly 450,000 distinct CDR3 sequences, with roughly 26% appearing a single time and about 1% taken by the ten largest. The sequenced sample consisted of blood, either unsorted or a sorted T cell fraction (not recorded which). These receptor sequences come from a male donor with ankylosing spondylitis.

The chain links TRBV11-2 to TRBJ2-2; D possibly corresponds to TRBD1 (6 bases). Germline assignment: CDR1 SGHAT and CDR2 FQNNGV. V lost 5 bases to trimming and J lost 4 bases, with 17 bases between them. CDR3 length: 16 residues. CDR3 DNA: TGTGCCAGCAGCCCGAATAGAGGGGGTCCCACCGGGGAGCTGTTTTTT. Amino acid sequence: CASSPNRGGPTGELFF. Complete variable domain (other parts from reference TRBV11-2 and TRBJ2-2): EAGVAQSPRYKIIEKRQSVAFWCNPISGHATLYWYQQILGQGPKLLIQFQNNGVVDDSQLPKDRFSAERLKGVDSTLKIQPAKLEDSAVYLCASSPNRGGPTGELFFGEGSRLTVL.

The V call is TRBV20-1, the J call TRBJ2-5; the D gene could be TRBD1 or TRBD2 (6 bases each). CDR1 is DFQATT, CDR2 SNEGSKA, per germline (reference sequence). This CDR3 has 13 residues. V lost 5 bases to trimming and J lost 7 bases, with 17 bases between them. The CDR3 sequence: CSALLGGGRTQYF. The CDR3 region has the DNA TGCAGTGCTCTTTTAGGGGGAGGTCGGACCCAGTACTTC.

The table lists this clonotype with many counts. This chain connects TRBV29-1 to TRBJ1-4; TRBD1 agrees at 8 bases. The CDR3 has 16 residues. Trimming took 4 bases from V and 15 from J; bases not matched to a gene: 22. Per germline, CDR1 SQVTM and CDR2 ANQGSEA. The CDR3 DNA reads TGCAGCGTTGTGTCCGGTTGGGACAGGTTTTCTTTCAAGGTGTTTTTT. Translated: CSVVSGWDRFSFKVFF. Full variable domain (outside the CDR3, taken from reference TRBV29-1 and TRBJ1-4): SAVISQKPSRDICQRGTSLTIQCQVDSQVTMMFWYRQQPGQSLTLIATANQGSEATYESGFVIDKFPISRPNLTFSTLTVSNMSPEDSSIYLCSVVSGWDRFSFKVFFGSGTQLSVL.

This chain connects TRBV7-2 to TRBJ1-5; D is undetermined. The germline gives CDR1 SGHTA, CDR2 FQGNSA. This CDR3 has 15 amino acids. Trimming removed 2 bases from V and 1 base from J, with 9 bases in between. The CDR3 DNA sequence: TGTGCCAGCAGCTTAAGTGGGAGGAGCAATCAGCCCCAGCATTTT. Amino acids: CASSLSGRSNQPQHF. The whole variable domain, remainder taken from reference TRBV7-2 and TRBJ1-5, is GAGVSQSPSNKVTEKGKDVELRCDPISGHTALYWYRQSLGQGLEFLIYFQGNSAPDKSGLPSDRFSAERTGGSVSTLTIQRTQQEDSAVYLCASSLSGRSNQPQHFGDGTRLSIL.

This clonotype has just a few counts. The CDR3 reads CSVARSSYNEQFF. CDR3 DNA sequence: TGCAGCGTTGCCCGGAGCTCCTACAATGAGCAGTTCTTC. V usage is TRBV29-1 and J usage is TRBJ2-1; D not resolved. V lost 4 bases and J lost 0, with 7 bases in between. The CDR3 has 13 residues. Germline CDR1 reads SQVTM; CDR2 reads ANQGSEA.

This clonotype occurred a few times. This chain joins TRBV3-1 and TRBJ2-1; 10 bases are shared with TRBD2. The V segment lost 4 bases and the J segment 5 bases; nucleotides outside the gene matches: 5. Germline loops: CDR1 LGHDT, CDR2 YNNKEL (reference sequence). This CDR3 contains 15 residues. CDR3 loop: CASSLGLAPHNEQFF. The CDR3, as DNA: TGTGCCAGCAGCCTGGGACTAGCGCCGCACAATGAGCAGTTCTTC.

This clonotype was counted between two and nine times. This chain links TRBV7-2 with TRBJ1-2; D possibly corresponds to TRBD1 (6 bases). The V end was cut by 2 bases, the J end by 3 bases, with 10 bases between. CDR1 and CDR2 from the germline V gene are SGHTA and FQGNSA. This CDR3 comprises 14 residues. CDR3 DNA: TGTGCCAGCAGCTTAAGGGGGGCCGACTATGGCTACACCTTC. This codes for CASSLRGADYGYTF.

This rearrangement joins TRBV12-3 or TRBV12-4 to TRBJ2-1, with unresolved D. The CDR3 is made up of 12 amino acids. V lost 3 bases and J lost 10, with 10 bases in between. The CDR3 DNA follows: TGTGCCAGCAGTTTTTTCGACGGGGAGCAGTTCTTC. Translation: CASSFFDGEQFF.

This clonotype has only a few counts. This chain uses TRBV20-1 with TRBJ2-3; 10 bases map to TRBD2. J was trimmed by 3 bases and V by 5 bases; bases with no gene match: 11. CDR1 DFQATT and CDR2 SNEGSKA come from the germline V gene (reference sequence). There are 16 residues in the CDR3. CDR3 nucleotides: TGCAGTGCTCTCCCCTCCTTAGCGGGAGGAACAGATACGCAGTATTTT. Its translation: CSALPSLAGGTDTQYF.

The chain employs TRBV9 and TRBJ2-2; no clear D. Per the germline V gene, CDR1 is SGDLS and CDR2 is YYNGEE. The ends were cut back, 0 bases at V and 4 bases at J, with 4 bases in the middle. This CDR3 comprises 13 residues. CDR3 nucleotides: TGTGCCAGCAGCGTAGTCCCCACCGGGGAGCTGTTTTTT. This translates into CASSVVPTGELFF.

This clonotype was seen a few times. The chain couples TRBV27 to TRBJ2-7; 8 bases match TRBD1. Looked up from germline, CDR1 is MNHEY and CDR2 is SMNVEV (reference sequence). This CDR3 contains 15 residues. Trimming took 4 bases from V and 2 from J; bases not matched to a gene: 7. The CDR3 coding sequence is TGTGCCAGCAGTTCCCGACAGGGGACCCCCTACGAGCAGTACGTC. Residues: CASSSRQGTPYEQYV.

This sequence joins TRBV5-6 and TRBJ2-3, with no clear D. Germline CDR1 and CDR2: SGHDT and YYEEEE. The CDR3 runs 14 residues. V dropped 0 bases and J dropped 2 bases, with 7 bases sitting between them. The CDR3 bases are TGTGCCAGCAGCTTGGTAATTGTCACAGATACGCAGTATTTT. Translating it yields CASSLVIVTDTQYF.

Regarding this clonotype: A much larger clone differs from this one at a single base, so this may be a read error. The CDR3 carries no conserved terminal phenylalanine or tryptophan, so it likely arises from a read error. The chain recombines TRBV24-1 with TRBJ2-1; D possibly corresponds to TRBD2 (5 bases). CDR3 length: 13 residues. CDR1 is KGHDR and CDR2 is SFDVKD in the germline V gene. V was clipped by 5 bases and J by 13 bases, with 17 bases between them. As DNA, the CDR3 is TGTGCCACCAGTGTTGGGCCCCGGGAACACCAGTTCCTC. Translation: CATSVGPREHQFL.

This clonotype was seen many times. The chain uses TRBV20-1 and TRBJ1-6; D not certain. V was shortened by 7 bases and J by 7 bases, with 11 bases between the two germline ends. This CDR3 region has 12 residues. CDR1 is DFQATT and CDR2 is SNEGSKA in the germline V gene (reference sequence). CDR3: CSVRRENSPLHF. As DNA, the CDR3 is TGCAGTGTCAGGAGGGAAAATTCACCCCTCCACTTT.

Only a few counts were recorded for this clonotype. This chain joins TRBV11-3 and TRBJ2-5; D is possibly TRBD2 (6 bases). Trimming stripped 5 bases from V and 5 bases from J, with 18 bases between. The CDR3 is 15 residues long. Germline CDR1 reads SGHNT; CDR2 reads YENEEA. The CDR3 is CASSTDGRLKETQYF. In DNA, the CDR3 is TGTGCCAGCAGCACTGACGGGAGATTAAAGGAGACCCAGTACTTC.

This clonotype was recorded many times. The V call is TRBV5-6, the J call TRBJ2-3; D is ambiguous. CDR3 length: 13 amino acids. Trimming stripped 2 bases from V and 2 bases from J, with 6 bases between. CDR1 SGHDT and CDR2 YYEEEE come from the germline V gene. This chain's CDR3 is CASSLLITDTQYF. CDR3 in DNA: TGTGCCAGCAGCTTACTGATCACAGATACGCAGTATTTT.

This clonotype has more than one count but fewer than ten. Here the CDR3 reads CASIQYGSFYNEQFF. In DNA form, the CDR3 reads TGTGCCAGCATCCAATACGGGAGTTTCTACAATGAGCAGTTCTTC. This chain links TRBV7-9 with TRBJ2-1; a weak D match, TRBD2 (6 bases). Trimming shortened V by 7 bases and J by 3 bases, and 16 bases separated the two germline ends. The CDR3 length is 15 residues. Per germline, CDR1 SEHNR and CDR2 FQNEAQ (reference sequence).

The chain recombines TRBV19 with TRBJ2-1; no clear D. The CDR3 length is 14 residues. Trimming took off 5 bases at V and 6 bases at J, with 14 bases between the two ends. Germline CDR1 and CDR2: LNHDA and SQIVND (reference sequence). In nucleotides, the CDR3 is TGTGCCAGTAGTGAGGCCCCGAGACGCAATGAGCAGTTCTTC. Its translation is CASSEAPRRNEQFF. The whole variable domain, remainder taken from reference TRBV19 and TRBJ2-1, is DGGITQSPKYLFRKEGQNVTLSCEQNLNHDAMYWYRQDPGQGLRLIYYSQIVNDFQKGDIAEGYSVSREKKESFPLTVTSAQKNPTAFYLCASSEAPRRNEQFFGPGTRLTVL.

This clonotype was counted a few times. The chain recombines TRBV9 with TRBJ2-1; tentatively, D is TRBD1 (5 bases). CDR3 length equals 14 residues. CDR1 and CDR2 (germline): SGDLS, YYNGEE. The V end was cut by 4 bases, the J end by 7 bases, with 15 bases between. In nucleotides, the CDR3 is TGTGCCAGCAGCTTCCTTGACAGAGAAAATGAGCAGTTCTTC. Translation: CASSFLDRENEQFF.

The CDR3 sequence: CSADEYMGTDTQYF. CDR3 sequence (DNA): TGCAGTGCTGACGAATACATGGGAACAGATACGCAGTATTTT. This chain joins TRBV20-1 and TRBJ2-3; D is unresolved. Germline V CDR1 and CDR2: DFQATT, SNEGSKA (reference sequence). This CDR3 contains 14 residues. Trimming cost V 5 bases and J 3 bases, with 15 bases left between them.

The J gene is TRBJ1-1, the V gene TRBV24-1, with D maybe TRBD1 (5 bases). Germline values: CDR1 KGHDR, CDR2 SFDVKD. V lost 3 bases and J 11 bases, leaving 18 bases between the germline ends. CDR3 size: 14 residues. The CDR3 nucleotides read TGTGCCACCAGTGATCCGTCAGGGTTCTTCGGGGCTTTCTTT. Its protein product is CATSDPSGFFGAFF.

This clonotype was seen more than once but under ten times. The rearrangement joins TRBV12-3 or TRBV12-4 to TRBJ1-3, with D perhaps matching TRBD1 (6 bases). CDR3 length: 14 amino acids. V lost 5 bases, J lost 4 bases, and 12 bases lay in between. The CDR3 nucleotides read TGTGCCAGCAGTATCCAGGGGAAAGGAAACACCATATATTTT. Translated: CASSIQGKGNTIYF.

The table lists this clonotype with a few counts. V gene TRBV3-1 combines with J gene TRBJ1-1; 7 bases fit TRBD1. Germline V gives CDR1 LGHDT, CDR2 YNNKEL (reference sequence). V lost 1 base and J lost 7; bases outside the gene matches: 9. The CDR3 sequence is 15 residues long. In nucleotides, the CDR3 is TGTGCCAGCAGCCAAGGGGTAGGGAGACAGGGTGAAGCTTTCTTT. Encoded protein: CASSQGVGRQGEAFF.

V and J are TRBV30 and TRBJ2-1; the match to TRBD2 covers 11 bases. The V gene end was trimmed by 5 bases and the J gene end by 5 bases; junction bases not matched to a gene: 8. The CDR3 consists of 15 residues. Germline CDR1 GTSNPN, CDR2 SVGIG (reference sequence). This chain's CDR3 is CAWHNLLAGDNEQFF. CDR3 coding DNA: TGTGCCTGGCATAACTTACTAGCGGGAGACAATGAGCAGTTCTTC.